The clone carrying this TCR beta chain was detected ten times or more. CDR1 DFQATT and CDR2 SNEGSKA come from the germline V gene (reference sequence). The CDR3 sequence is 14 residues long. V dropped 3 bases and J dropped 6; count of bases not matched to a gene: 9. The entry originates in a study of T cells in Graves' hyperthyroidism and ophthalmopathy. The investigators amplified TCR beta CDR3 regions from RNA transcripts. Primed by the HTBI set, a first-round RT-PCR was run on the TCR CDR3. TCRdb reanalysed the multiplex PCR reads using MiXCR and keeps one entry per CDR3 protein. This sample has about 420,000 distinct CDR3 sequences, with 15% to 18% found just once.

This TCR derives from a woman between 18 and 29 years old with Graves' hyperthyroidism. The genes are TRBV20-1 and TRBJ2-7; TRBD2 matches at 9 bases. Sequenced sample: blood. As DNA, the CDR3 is TGCAGTGCTAGCGGTGAGCGGGAGGTCGCCGAGCAGTACTTC. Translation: CSASGEREVAEQYF.